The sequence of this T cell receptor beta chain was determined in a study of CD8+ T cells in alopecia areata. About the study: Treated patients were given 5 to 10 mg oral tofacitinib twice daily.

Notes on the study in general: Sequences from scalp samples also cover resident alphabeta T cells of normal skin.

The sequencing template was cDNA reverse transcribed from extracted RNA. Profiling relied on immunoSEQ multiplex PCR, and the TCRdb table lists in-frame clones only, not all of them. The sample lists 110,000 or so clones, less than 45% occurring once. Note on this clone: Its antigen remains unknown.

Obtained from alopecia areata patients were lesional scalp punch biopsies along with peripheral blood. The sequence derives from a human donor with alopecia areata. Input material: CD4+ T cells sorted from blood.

The CDR3 reads CSVSIGTGDEAFF. In nucleotides, the CDR3 is TGCAGCGTTAGTATCGGGACAGGGGATGAAGCTTTCTTT. The rearrangement joins TRBV29-1 to TRBJ1-1, with TRBD1 identical over 10 bases. Looked up from germline, CDR1 is SQVTM and CDR2 is ANQGSEA. V lost 5 bases and J lost 7; bases outside the gene matches: 7. The CDR3 runs 13 residues.